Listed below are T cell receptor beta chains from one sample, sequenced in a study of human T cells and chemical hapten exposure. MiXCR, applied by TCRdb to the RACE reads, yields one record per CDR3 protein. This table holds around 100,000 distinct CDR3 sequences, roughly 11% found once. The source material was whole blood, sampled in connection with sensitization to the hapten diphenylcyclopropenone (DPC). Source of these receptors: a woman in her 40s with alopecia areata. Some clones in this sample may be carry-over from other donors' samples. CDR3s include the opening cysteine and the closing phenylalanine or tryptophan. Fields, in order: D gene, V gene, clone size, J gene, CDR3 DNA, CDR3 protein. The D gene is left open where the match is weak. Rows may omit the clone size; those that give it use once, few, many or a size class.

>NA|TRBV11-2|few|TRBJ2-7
TGTGCCAGCAGCCCTACTAATAATGGGCTGTACGAGCAGTACTTC
CASSPTNNGLYEQYF
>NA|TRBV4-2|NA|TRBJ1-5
TGTGCCAGCAGCCCCCTAGGGGACGGGGTCTTGACCCAGCATTTT
CASSPLGDGVLTQHF
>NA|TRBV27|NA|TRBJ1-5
TGTGCCAGCAGCCATGACAATCGACGACAGCCCCAGCATTTT
CASSHDNRRQPQHF
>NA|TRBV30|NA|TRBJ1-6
TGTGCCTGGAGTCGACAGTCCCTTTCACCCCTCCACTTT
CAWSRQSLSPLHF
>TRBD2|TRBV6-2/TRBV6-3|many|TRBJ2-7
TGTGCCAGCAGTCCCGGGGGACTAGCGGGAGTCTACGAGCAGTACTTC
CASSPGGLAGVYEQYF
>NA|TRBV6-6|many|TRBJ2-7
TGTGCCAGCAGTTACACCTTAAGACAGACGGGACTCACCAGGAGCTCCTACGAGCAGTACTTC
CASSYTLRQTGLTRSSYEQYF
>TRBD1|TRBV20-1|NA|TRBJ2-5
TGCAGTGCTAGATTAGGGACAGGCCAAGAGACCCAGTACTTC
CSARLGTGQETQYF
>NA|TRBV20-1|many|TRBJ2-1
TGCAGTGGGGGGGGCAAGGGACCCAATGAGCAGTTCTTC
CSGGGKGPNEQFF
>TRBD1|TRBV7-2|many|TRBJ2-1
TGTGCCAGCAGCTTTGGCTCCGGGACAGGGGGCCCTAATGAGCAGTTCTTC
CASSFGSGTGGPNEQFF
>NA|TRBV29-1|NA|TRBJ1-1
TGCAGCGTTCGGGAGGGGAACACTGAAGCTTTCTTT
CSVREGNTEAFF
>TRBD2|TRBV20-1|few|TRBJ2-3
TGCAGTGCTGACCGCCTTAGCGGGGGGAGTATGACAGATACGCAGTATTTT
CSADRLSGGSMTDTQYF
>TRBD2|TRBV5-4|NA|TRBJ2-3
TGTGCCAGCAACGGACTAGCGGGGACCCCTAGCACAGATACGCAGTATTTT
CASNGLAGTPSTDTQYF
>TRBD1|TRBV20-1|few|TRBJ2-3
TGCAGTCCCGGGGACAGGGCCAGCGGGAGCACAGATACGCAGTATTTT
CSPGDRASGSTDTQYF
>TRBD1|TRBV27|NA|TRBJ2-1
TGTGCCAGCAGTCGGGACAGGGGGCACAATGAGCAGTTCTTC
CASSRDRGHNEQFF
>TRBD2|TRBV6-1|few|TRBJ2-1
TGTGCCAACTCAGAGGCACTAGCGGGTGAGCAGTTCTTC
CANSEALAGEQFF
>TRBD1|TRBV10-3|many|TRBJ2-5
TGTGCCATCAGAGGACAGGGAGAGACCCAGTACTTC
CAIRGQGETQYF
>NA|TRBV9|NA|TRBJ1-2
TGTGCCAGCAGTCCGAGGGAGCAGGGCTATGGCTACACCTTC
CASSPREQGYGYTF
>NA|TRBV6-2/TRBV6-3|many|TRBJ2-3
TGTGCCAGCAGTAACTCTGAAGGGTGGAATACGCAGTATTTT
CASSNSEGWNTQYF
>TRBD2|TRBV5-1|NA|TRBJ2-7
TGCGCCAGCAGCCAAGGACTAGCGGGATCCCCCTACGAGCAGTACTTC
CASSQGLAGSPYEQYF
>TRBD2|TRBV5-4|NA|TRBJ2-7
TGTGCCAGCAGCCCGGACGGGGGGAGGGGTTCCTACGAGCAGTACTTC
CASSPDGGRGSYEQYF
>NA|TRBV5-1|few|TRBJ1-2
TGCGCCAGCAGCCTGGGGGACTTGGAGGGCTACACCTTC
CASSLGDLEGYTF
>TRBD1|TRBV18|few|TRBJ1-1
TGTGCCAGCTCACCACGAGACAGGGGAATGAACACTGAAGCTTTCTTT
CASSPRDRGMNTEAFF
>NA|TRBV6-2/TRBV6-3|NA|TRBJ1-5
TGTGCCAGCAGTTCCGGGGGACTTGTTAGCAATCAGCCCCAGCATTTT
CASSSGGLVSNQPQHF
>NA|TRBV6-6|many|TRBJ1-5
TGTGCCAGCAGTTACTCAGGAGGGCGTAGCAATCAGCCCCAGCATTTT
CASSYSGGRSNQPQHF
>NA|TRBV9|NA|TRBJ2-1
TGTGCCAGCAGCGTCGGGCAGTACACTGAGCAGTTCTTC
CASSVGQYTEQFF
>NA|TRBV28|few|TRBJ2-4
TGTGCCATCGAGGGGGAGGGAAACATTCAGTACTTC
CAIEGEGNIQYF
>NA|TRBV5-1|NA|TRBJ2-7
TGCGCCAGCAGCAATCCGGGACCCGCCTACGAGCAGTACTTC
CASSNPGPAYEQYF
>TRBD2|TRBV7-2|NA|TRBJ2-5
TGTGCCAGCAGCAAACAGACGGCGGGAGGGCGAGGAGAGACCCAGTACTTC
CASSKQTAGGRGETQYF
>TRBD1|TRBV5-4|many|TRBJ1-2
TGTGCCAGCAGCTCATTGACAGGGTTGGTGGGCTACACCTTC
CASSSLTGLVGYTF
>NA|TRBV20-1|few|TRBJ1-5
TGCAGTGCTCGTAGGGAAGGCAATCAGCCCCAGCATTTT
CSARREGNQPQHF
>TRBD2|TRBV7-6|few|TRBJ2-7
TGTGCCAGCAGCCGCCCTAGCGGGGGCGGAACTTACGAGCAGTACTTC
CASSRPSGGGTYEQYF
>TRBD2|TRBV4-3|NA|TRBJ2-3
TGCGCCAGCAGCCAATCGAGGTTGAGGACGGGACTAGCGGGGGGGATCGTGGCAGATACGCAGTATTTT
CASSQSRLRTGLAGGIVADTQYF
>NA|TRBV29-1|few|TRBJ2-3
TGCAGCGTTGAAGAAGGCTGGTTTGGTTTAGATACGCAGTATTTT
CSVEEGWFGLDTQYF
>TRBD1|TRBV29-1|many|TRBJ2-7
TGCAGCGTTGAGAGCCGGGACAGATCCTACGAGCAGTACTTC
CSVESRDRSYEQYF
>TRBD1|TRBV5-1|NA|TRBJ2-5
TGCGCCAGCAGCTTCGGACAGGGGCCTAGACAAGAGACCCAGTACTTC
CASSFGQGPRQETQYF
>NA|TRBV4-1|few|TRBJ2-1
TGCGCCAGCAGCCAAGCCGGGGGGCCGCTTTGGTACAATGAGCAGTTCTTC
CASSQAGGPLWYNEQFF
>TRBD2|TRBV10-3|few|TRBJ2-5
TGTGCCATCCGGGCTAGCGGGGGGCCCACGGGGACCCAGTACTTC
CAIRASGGPTGTQYF
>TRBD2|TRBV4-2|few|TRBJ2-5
TGTGCCAGCAGCCAAGATGCCCCCCTAAGCGGGGGGGCCCCCGAGACCCAGTACTTC
CASSQDAPLSGGAPETQYF
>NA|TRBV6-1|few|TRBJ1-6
TGTGCCAGCAATTCACCCCTCCACTTT
CASNSPLHF
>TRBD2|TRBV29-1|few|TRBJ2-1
TGCAGCGAGGGACTAGCGGGAGGGCCTGGGGAGCAGTTCTTC
CSEGLAGGPGEQFF
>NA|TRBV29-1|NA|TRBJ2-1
TGCAGCGTTGGAAAGGCTAGCGCGGGCAATGAGCAGTTCTTC
CSVGKASAGNEQFF
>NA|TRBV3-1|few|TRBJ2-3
TGTGCCAGCAGCCAAGACAAGACGAGTTTCTCCAACCGGGGCACAGATACGCAGTATTTT
CASSQDKTSFSNRGTDTQYF
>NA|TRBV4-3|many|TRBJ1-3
TGCGCCAGCAGGCCAAACTCTGGAAACACCATATATTTT
CASRPNSGNTIYF
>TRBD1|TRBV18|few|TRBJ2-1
TGTGCCAGCTCACCACAGGGGCAGGGGGCGCAAAGGAACGAGCAGTTCTTC
CASSPQGQGAQRNEQFF
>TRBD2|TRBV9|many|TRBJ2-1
TGTGCCAGCAGCCCGGGACTAAAGGGCCATGAGCAGTTCTTC
CASSPGLKGHEQFF